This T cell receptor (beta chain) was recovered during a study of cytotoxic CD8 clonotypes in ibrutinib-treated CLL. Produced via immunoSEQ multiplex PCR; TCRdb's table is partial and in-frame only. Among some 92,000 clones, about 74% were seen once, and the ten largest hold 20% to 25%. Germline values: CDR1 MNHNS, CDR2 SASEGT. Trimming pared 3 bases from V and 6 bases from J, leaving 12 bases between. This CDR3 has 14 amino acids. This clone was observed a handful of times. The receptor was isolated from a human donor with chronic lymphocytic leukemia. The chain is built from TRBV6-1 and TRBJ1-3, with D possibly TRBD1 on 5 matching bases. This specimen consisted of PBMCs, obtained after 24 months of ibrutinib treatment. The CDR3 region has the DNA TGTGCCAGCAGTGACGGAGGGGCGGCAAACACCATATATTTT. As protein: CASSDGGAANTIYF.